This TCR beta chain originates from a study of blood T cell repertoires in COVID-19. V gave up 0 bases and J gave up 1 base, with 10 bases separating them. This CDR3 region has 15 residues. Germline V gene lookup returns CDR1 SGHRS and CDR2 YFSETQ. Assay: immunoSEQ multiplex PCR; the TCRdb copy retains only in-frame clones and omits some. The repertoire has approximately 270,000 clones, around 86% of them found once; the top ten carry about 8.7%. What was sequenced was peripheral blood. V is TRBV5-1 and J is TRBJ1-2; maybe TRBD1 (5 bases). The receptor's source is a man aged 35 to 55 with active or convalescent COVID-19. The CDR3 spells CASSLEPDSNYGYTF. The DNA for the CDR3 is TGCGCCAGCAGCTTGGAACCTGACAGTAACTATGGCTACACCTTC.